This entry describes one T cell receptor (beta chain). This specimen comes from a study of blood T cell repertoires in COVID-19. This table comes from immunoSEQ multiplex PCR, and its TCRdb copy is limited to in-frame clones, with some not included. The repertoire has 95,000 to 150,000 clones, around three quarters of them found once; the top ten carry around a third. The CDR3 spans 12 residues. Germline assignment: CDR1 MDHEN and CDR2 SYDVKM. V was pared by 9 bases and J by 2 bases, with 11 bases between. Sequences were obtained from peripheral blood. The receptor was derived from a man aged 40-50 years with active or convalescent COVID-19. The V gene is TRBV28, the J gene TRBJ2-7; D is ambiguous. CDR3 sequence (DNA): TGTGCCAGTCGGAGTTTTACCTACGAGCAGTACTTC. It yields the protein CASRSFTYEQYF.